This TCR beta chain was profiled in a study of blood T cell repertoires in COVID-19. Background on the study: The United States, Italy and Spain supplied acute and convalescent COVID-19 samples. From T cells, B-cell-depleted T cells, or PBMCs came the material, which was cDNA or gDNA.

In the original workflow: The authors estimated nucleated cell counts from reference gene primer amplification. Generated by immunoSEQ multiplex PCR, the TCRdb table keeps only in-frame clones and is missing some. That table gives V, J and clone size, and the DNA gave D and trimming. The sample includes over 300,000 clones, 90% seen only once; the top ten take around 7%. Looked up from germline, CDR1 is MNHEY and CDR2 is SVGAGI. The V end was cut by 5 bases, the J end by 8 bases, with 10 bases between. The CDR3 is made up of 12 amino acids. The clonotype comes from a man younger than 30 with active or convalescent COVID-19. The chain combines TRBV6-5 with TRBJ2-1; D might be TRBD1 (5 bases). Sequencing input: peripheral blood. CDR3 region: CASSQGVDEQFF. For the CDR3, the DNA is TGTGCCAGCAGTCAGGGTGTCGATGAGCAGTTCTTC.